Listed below are T cell receptor beta chains from one sample, sequenced in a study of brain T cells in children with intractable seizures. Method: immunoSEQ multiplex PCR; TCRdb's copy keeps in-frame clones and lacks some. Among 340,000 or so clones, nearly 95% were seen once, and the ten largest hold 5% to 7%. Source: peripheral blood, taken more than 4 months after surgery. The receptors shown here come from a boy younger than two with tuberous sclerosis and intractable seizures. The CDR3 runs from the conserved cysteine through the conserved F or W. Fields, in order: CDR3 length, D gene, J gene, clone size, V gene, CDR3 DNA, CDR3 protein. The D gene is left open where the match is weak. Expanded clones are given a class, and other clones once, few, many or no size at all.

>13|NA|TRBJ2-5|NA|TRBV4-1
TGCGCCAGCAGCAAACTAGGTCCAGAGACCCAGTACTTC
CASSKLGPETQYF
>16|NA|TRBJ2-1|NA|TRBV7-3
TGTGCCAGCAGCTTAACGGCGGGGAGCTCATTTAATGAGCAGTTCTTC
CASSLTAGSSFNEQFF
>13|NA|TRBJ2-3|NA|TRBV12-3/TRBV12-4
TGTGCCAGCAGTTTCCGACCCCGTGATACGCAGTATTTT
CASSFRPRDTQYF
>13|TRBD1|TRBJ2-7|NA|TRBV6-5
TGTGCCAGCAGCCGGGACAGGGGCTACGAGCAGTACTTC
CASSRDRGYEQYF
>15|TRBD2|TRBJ2-2|NA|TRBV16
TGTGCCAGCAGCCCCGGACACGGGGGGGCCGGGGAGCTGTTTTTT
CASSPGHGGAGELFF
>16|TRBD2|TRBJ2-1|NA|TRBV27
TGTGCCAGCAGTCTTTCTTTAGCGGGGGTCGACAATGAGCAGTTCTTC
CASSLSLAGVDNEQFF
>16|NA|TRBJ2-3|NA|TRBV7-8
TGTGCCAGCAGCTTAGAAGTCGAGCGGTACACAGATACGCAGTATTTT
CASSLEVERYTDTQYF
>14|NA|TRBJ2-2|NA|TRBV11-2
TGTGCCAGCAGCCGCGACAGGAACACCGGGGAGCTGTTTTTT
CASSRDRNTGELFF
>18|TRBD2|TRBJ2-1|NA|TRBV11-2
TGTGCCAGCAGCTCCCGGACTAGCGGGGGGGGCACCTACAATGAGCAGTTCTTC
CASSSRTSGGGTYNEQFF
>13|NA|TRBJ2-1|once|TRBV3-1/TRBV3-2
TGTGCCAGCAGCCAAGCGGTATACAATGAGCAGTTCTTC
CASSQAVYNEQFF
>15|NA|TRBJ1-5|NA|TRBV5-6
TGTGCCAGCAGCTTGGGGAGTTCGAGCAATCAGCCCCAGCATTTT
CASSLGSSSNQPQHF
>15|NA|TRBJ2-2|once|TRBV11-2
TGTGCCAGCAGCTATGCTAGCAGCCACACCGGGGAGCTGTTTTTT
CASSYASSHTGELFF
>13|NA|TRBJ1-6|NA|TRBV18
TGTGCCAGCTCACCCGTGGGACTTTCACCCCTCCACTTT
CASSPVGLSPLHF
>18|TRBD1|TRBJ2-7|NA|TRBV5-6
TGTGCCAGCAGCTTGCCCCCCCGACAGGGAGAAAGCTCCTACGAGCAGTACTTC
CASSLPPRQGESSYEQYF
>15|TRBD2|TRBJ2-3|NA|TRBV7-9
TGTGCCAGCAGCTTAGGTAGCGGGAGCCAGAATACGCAGTATTTT
CASSLGSGSQNTQYF
>12|NA|TRBJ1-1|NA|TRBV12-3/TRBV12-4
TGTGCCAGCAGTTTAGAGAACACTGAAGCTTTCTTT
CASSLENTEAFF
>14|NA|TRBJ2-4|NA|TRBV19
TGTGCCAGTAGGGCTGGGCTAGCCAAAAACATTCAGTACTTC
CASRAGLAKNIQYF
>13|NA|TRBJ1-1|NA|TRBV9
TGTGCCAGCAGCGTAGAGGGAAACACTGAAGCTTTCTTT
CASSVEGNTEAFF
>14|NA|TRBJ1-4|NA|TRBV3-1/TRBV3-2
TGTGCCAGCAGCCCTTGGGACGGAAATGAAAAACTGTTTTTT
CASSPWDGNEKLFF
>13|NA|TRBJ1-2|few|TRBV10-1
TGCGCCAGCAGTGAGTCGAAGGGATATGGCTACACCTTC
CASSESKGYGYTF
>15|TRBD1|TRBJ1-1|NA|TRBV27
TGTGCCAGCAGTCGTACAGGGGCTGCGAACACTGAAGCTTTCTTT
CASSRTGAANTEAFF
>16|TRBD1|TRBJ2-6|once|TRBV5-4
TGTGCCAGCAGCTCGGCCGGGACAGCTGGGGCCAACGTCCTGACTTTC
CASSSAGTAGANVLTF
>13|NA|TRBJ1-5|NA|TRBV10-3
TGTGCCATCAGTGGCACAGGGAACCAGCCCCAGCATTTT
CAISGTGNQPQHF
>15|NA|TRBJ1-2|NA|TRBV2
TGTGCCAGCAGTCTCACACGGACGGAGAAATATGGCTACACCTTC
CASSLTRTEKYGYTF
>11|NA|TRBJ2-1|NA|TRBV6-5
TGTGCCAGCAGGTCGCGGGTCGAGCAGTTCTTC
CASRSRVEQFF
>14|NA|TRBJ2-2|once|TRBV6-5
TGTGCCAGCAGTTGGACAGCGAACACCGGGGAGCTGTTTTTT
CASSWTANTGELFF
>15|TRBD1|TRBJ1-1|once|TRBV5-1
TGCGCCAGCAGCTTCACAGGGGGGAGCGTTGGAGGAGCTTTCTTT
CASSFTGGSVGGAFF
>18|TRBD2|TRBJ2-5|NA|TRBV7-9
TGTGCCAGCAGCTTAGCCTACAAACTAGCGGGAGTGAGGGAGACCCAGTACTTC
CASSLAYKLAGVRETQYF
>17|NA|TRBJ2-3|NA|TRBV7-6
TGTGCCAGCAGCCCACCCCGGATTGGGACAAGCACAGATACGCAGTATTTT
CASSPPRIGTSTDTQYF
>13|NA|TRBJ2-1|NA|TRBV7-3
TGTGCCAGCAGCTTATCCGGGTACAATGAGCAGTTCTTC
CASSLSGYNEQFF
>13|NA|TRBJ1-1|NA|TRBV18
TGTGCCAGCTCACCAGGGCAGAACACTGAAGCTTTCTTT
CASSPGQNTEAFF
>13|NA|TRBJ2-7|NA|TRBV7-9
TGTGCCGCCCCAGAAGGGGAACAGCTCGAGCAGTACTTC
CAAPEGEQLEQYF
>17|NA|TRBJ2-7|NA|TRBV6-2/TRBV6-3
TGTGCCAGCAGTTACCCCCCCCGGGCGGGCCCGGGCGACGAGCAGTACTTC
CASSYPPRAGPGDEQYF
>18|TRBD2|TRBJ2-4|NA|TRBV4-1
TGCGCCAGCAGCCAAGGTCTGGCTAGCGGGAGAACCAAAAACATTCAGTACTTC
CASSQGLASGRTKNIQYF
>19|NA|TRBJ2-7|NA|TRBV7-2
TGTGCCAGCAGCTCCCCGCTCTTCACTGGTGGGGGGTTGATCTACGAGCAGTACTTC
CASSSPLFTGGGLIYEQYF
>13|NA|TRBJ2-5|NA|TRBV24-1
TGTGCCACCAGTAGCCGGGATGTAGAGACCCAGTACTTC
CATSSRDVETQYF